This T cell receptor beta chain appears in the sequencing data of a study of shared clonotypes between healthy human individuals (dated by TCRdb to the early 2020s). Some background on the complete study: A couple of women and a few men aged 18 to 49 years were included in the cohort. Per donor, leukapheresis produced somewhere between about 0.8 and 9.5 billion PBMCs. To increase sequencing depth and limit assay-specific biases, TCR repertoire library preparation and sequencing were carried out by different laboratories using diverse techniques. For each donor, three plates each were used for CD4 naive and CD4 memory, two plates were used for CD8 naive, and one plate was used for CD8 memory. To estimate repertoire size and how much clonotype sharing occurs between individuals, the study deeply sequenced the blood TCR repertoires of several healthy adults.

The donors were healthy, HIV-negative adults who had no recently reported acute infections or vaccinations. All donors were Caucasian adults living in Nashville, Tennessee, USA. CD4+ T cells were enriched through magnetic negative selection, after which naive cells were positively selected on CD45RA and the remaining negative fraction served as the memory subset. Blood was collected by leukapheresis, and PBMCs were isolated by Ficoll-Histopaque density gradient centrifugation and then cryopreserved in liquid nitrogen vapor phase. Purity and quantity of every magnetically sorted T cell population were checked by analytical flow cytometry. From each sorted fraction, genomic DNA was isolated and quantified by UV absorbance on a Nanodrop 2000c. What the work shows at the level of the full study, not this receptor alone: Compared with non-shared clonotypes, the clonotypes found in all four sorted-subset donors had higher generation probabilities. Approximately 5% of naive CD4, 3.5% of naive CD8, 2.3% of memory CD4, and about 0.4% of memory CD8 clonotypes were shared across several donors. Only blood was sampled, and tissue TCR repertoires likely differ from those in blood. Naive subsets generally had larger estimated clonotype richness than memory subsets. Incomplete sequencing was indicated by rarefaction of sorted-subset datasets, despite the large sequencing depth. Because the study included a small number of donors, the genetic and exposure-history diversity represented was limited. Based on pairwise subsampling, the degree of clonotype sharing among donors was expected to be affected by sequencing depth.

Using the deep immunoSEQ assay, TCR CDR3 regions were amplified from genomic DNA by multiplex PCR. For each cell subset, the extracted genomic DNA was distributed evenly across all wells of several immunoSEQ 96-well plates, and each plate served as one replicate. Each replicate PCR for sorted subsets received 150 to 250 ng genomic DNA, equal to roughly 30,000 T cell genomes. Purified libraries were quantified with a Qubit 3.0 fluorometer, sized on a Bioanalyzer 2100, and re-quantified with the KAPA Library Quantification kit. Every immunoSEQ 96-well plate was sequenced on a separate single-read 150-cycle Illumina NextSeq 550 flow cell. The authors' pipeline ran thus. Because the immunoSEQ output held only junctional sequences and lacked quality scores, the filtering could not match the filtering applied to full-length reads. Sequences were annotated with PyIR, a Python wrapper for IgBLAST v1.9, using IMGT germline references to assign V/J genes and CDR3. Reads were filtered out if the reads had weak V/J assignments (E-value above 1e-6), no CDR3, stop codons, out-of-frame junctions, or ambiguous translated residues. V3J clonotypes were defined by identical inferred V gene, J gene, and CDR3 amino acid sequence. Percentage overlap between repertoires was computed as shared unique clonotypes divided by the size of the smaller repertoire. Three approaches were used to assess repertoire richness: RTK rarefaction, the Chao1 estimator, and Recon v2.1 estimates of unobserved clonotypes. OLGA was used to compute generation probabilities for all TCRbeta clonotypes that the gDNA method yielded from four donors. The table was pulled from immuneACCESS by TCRdb, which kept in-frame rearrangements only. Such tables lose some clones; where checked, under half of the loss comes from unresolved V genes, and the rest has no known cause. V, J and clone size reflect that table, while D and trimming were determined from the DNA. This sample is represented by 550,000 to 850,000 clones; 72% of them were singletons. Jointly, the top ten make up about 1.7% of the sample.

V and J lose 3 bases and 0 bases, and a span of 9 bases separates them. According to the germline V gene (reference sequence), CDR1 reads MNHEY and CDR2 reads SMNVEV. Taken from cysteine to phenylalanine, the CDR3 has 14 residues. Only the CDR3 portion is preserved as DNA: 42 bases, with reading frame beginning at the first base. This clone has only a few counts. The antigen it recognizes is unknown. No per-base quality is available; no much larger clone lies one base away. The clonotype originates from a woman aged 30 to 39 in good health. The sample was memory CD4+ T cells sorted from blood. The cell subset or site label for this specimen denotes: CD45RA-negative fraction. This chain is built from TRBV27 and TRBJ2-7, with the D gene not clear enough to name. Here is the DNA: TGTGCCAGCAGTTTTAAGCGTAGCTCCTACGAGCAGTACTTC. Its protein reads: CASSFKRSSYEQYF.